This entry lists 28 T cell receptor beta chains sequenced from one sample in a study of T cell responses to AZD1222 COVID-19 vaccine. Sequencing was performed with immunoSEQ multiplex PCR; in TCRdb, only in-frame clones are kept and a portion is missing. Counted here are 110,000 to 150,000 clones, about 94% occurring once; the ten biggest clones make up over 3%. Sequencing used peripheral blood, obtained on day 0 of AZD1222 vaccination. The receptor set was obtained from an adult in good health.

This rearrangement joins TRBV11-3 to TRBJ2-2, with 11 bases that match TRBD2. The CDR3 has 16 residues. Losses at the gene ends were 5 bases for V and 7 bases for J; bases not matched to a gene: 9. Germline assignment: CDR1 SGHNT and CDR2 YENEEA. DNA of the CDR3: TGTGCCAGCAGCGCGTGGACTAGCGGGTCGAGCGGGGAGCTGTTTTTT. Translating it yields CASSAWTSGSSGELFF.

The chain recombines TRBV27 with TRBJ1-1; D remains ambiguous. The V gene's germline CDR1 is MNHEY and CDR2 SMNVEV (reference sequence). CDR3 length equals 15 residues. The CDR3 region has the DNA TGTGGGACCAGAGGGCGTTCTGGGAGGGACACTGAAGCTTTCTTT. This encodes CGTRGRSGRDTEAFF.

The V call is TRBV10-1, the J call TRBJ2-1, with D tentatively TRBD1 or TRBD2 (5 bases each). Trimming took 2 bases from V and 7 from J, leaving 18 bases between them. The CDR3 extends over 16 amino acids. Looked up from germline, CDR1 is WNHNN and CDR2 is SYGVQD (reference sequence). This CDR3 is CASSEPTPLRGNEQFF. The CDR3, as DNA: TGCGCCAGCAGTGAGCCTACCCCGTTGAGGGGAAATGAGCAGTTCTTC.

The chain carries TRBV3-1 (or the pseudogene TRBV3-2) and TRBJ2-2, with 7 bases fitting TRBD2. This CDR3 has 15 residues. J was trimmed by 5 bases and V by 7 bases; bases with no gene match: 10. The germline V gene encodes CDR1 LGHDT and CDR2 YNNKEL (reference sequence). CDR3 nucleotides: TGTGCCAGCACCCTGGGCGGCGGGAGAACCGGGGAGCTGTTTTTT. It codes for CASTLGGGRTGELFF.

The J gene is TRBJ1-2, the V gene TRBV5-1; 9 bases align to TRBD1. The germline gives CDR1 SGHRS, CDR2 YFSETQ. This CDR3 is built from 18 residues. V was clipped by 0 bases and J by 6 bases; unmatched bases: 15. CDR3 nucleotide sequence: TGCGCCAGCAGCTTGGCCTCCTCGGGACAGGGATTAGGTAATGGCTACACCTTC. Protein sequence: CASSLASSGQGLGNGYTF.

The V and J genes are TRBV7-2 and TRBJ1-4; maybe TRBD1 (6 bases). Per the germline V gene, CDR1 is SGHTA and CDR2 is FQGNSA. Deletions cut 1 base from V and 8 bases from J, with 11 bases between. This CDR3 comprises 14 residues. The CDR3 is CASSLEGGLEKLFF. The DNA for the CDR3 is TGTGCCAGCAGCTTAGAGGGGGGGTTAGAAAAACTGTTTTTT.

V is TRBV21-1 and J is TRBJ2-7; the table's D call, TRBD1, was not checked against the DNA. TRBV21-1 is deemed a pseudogene. This CDR3 is 18 amino acids long. Here the CDR3 DNA reads TGTGCCAGCAGCAAAGACAGGGGTAGGAGGCGGGCAGATTACGAGCAGTACTTC. Translated: CASSKDRGRRRADYEQYF.

This chain uses TRBV7-9 with TRBJ1-2; D unresolved. V was clipped by 5 bases and J by 4 bases, with 14 bases between them. This CDR3 comprises 14 residues. CDR1 and CDR2 from the germline V gene are SEHNR and FQNEAQ (reference sequence). The CDR3 DNA is TGTGCCAGCAGCGTTCCGGGTACCGCCTATGGCTACACCTTC. Residues: CASSVPGTAYGYTF.

About this clone itself: One junction end does not reproduce the germline sequence, and a read error may be involved. The genes are TRBV23-1 and TRBJ1-2, with D uncertain. TRBV23-1 is an open reading frame whose function is uncertain. The CDR3 sequence is 9 residues long. CDR3 residues: CASSQRRKF. CDR3 bases: TGCGCCAGCAGTCAAAGACGAAAGTTC.

The CDR3 DNA reads as TGTGCCAGCAGCTTACCGGGAGGATTGATCGCGTTAGGGCAGTTCTTC. Amino acid sequence: CASSLPGGLIALGQFF. This chain links TRBV7-9 with TRBJ2-1, with 7 bases matching TRBD2. The CDR3 is 16 amino acids. The V gene end was trimmed by 2 bases and the J gene end by 12 bases; junction bases not matched to a gene: 16. Germline CDR1 SEHNR, CDR2 FQNEAQ (reference sequence).

The J gene is TRBJ2-7, the V gene TRBV5-4; TRBD2 agrees at 7 bases. CDR3 length: 14 amino acids. Germline lookup yields CDR1 SGHNT and CDR2 YYREEE (reference sequence). V lost 2 bases and J lost 3; bases outside the gene matches: 5. For the CDR3, the DNA is TGTGCCAGCAGCTTAGCGGGATCCTTCTACGAGCAGTACTTC. Translated, it gives CASSLAGSFYEQYF. The full variable domain, its missing parts supplied by reference TRBV5-4 and TRBJ2-7, is ETGVTQSPTHLIKTRGQQVTLRCSSQSGHNTVSWYQQALGQGPQFIFQYYREEENGRGNFPPRFSGLQFPNYSSELNVNALELDDSALYLCASSLAGSFYEQYFGPGTRLTVT.

V and J are TRBV13 and TRBJ1-5; TRBD1 matches at 9 bases. The V gene's germline CDR1 is PRHDT and CDR2 FYEKMQ (reference sequence). This CDR3 spans 17 amino acids. The trim removed 4 bases at V and 4 bases at J, leaving 11 bases unmatched. CDR3: CASSYTRDRVGNQPQHF. DNA of the CDR3: TGTGCCAGCAGCTATACCCGGGACAGGGTTGGGAATCAGCCCCAGCATTTT.

The chain combines TRBV7-2 with TRBJ1-4; D is possibly TRBD1 (5 bases). The CDR3 has 18 amino acids. Trimming pared 1 base from V and 0 bases from J, leaving 15 bases between. Germline V gene data show CDR1 as SGHTA and CDR2 as FQGNSA. The CDR3 sequence is CASSLVGGAIATNEKLFF. The CDR3 coding sequence is TGTGCCAGCAGCTTAGTAGGAGGGGCTATTGCAACTAATGAAAAACTGTTTTTT.

The chain carries TRBV11-2 and TRBJ1-2, with D perhaps TRBD1 (5 bases). CDR3 length: 19 amino acids. Germline CDR1 SGHAT, CDR2 FQNNGV. V gave up 2 bases and J gave up 5 bases, with 27 bases separating them. The CDR3 region has the DNA TGTGCCAGCAGCTTAACGGCAGGCCGAAGGCAGGGAGTCGGGTATGGCTACACCTTC. This codes for CASSLTAGRRQGVGYGYTF.

The rearrangement links TRBV12-3 or TRBV12-4 to TRBJ2-1; the match to TRBD2 covers 8 bases. Germline trimming cut 5 bases from V and 15 bases from J; bases unmatched to any gene: 9. This CDR3 is built from 12 residues. CDR3 sequence reads: CASSILAGRAFF. CDR3 DNA sequence: TGTGCCAGCAGTATATTAGCGGGGCGCGCGTTCTTC.

The chain has TRBV28 and TRBJ2-2; possible D gene TRBD2, 5 bases. The CDR3 sequence is 21 residues long. Germline V gives CDR1 MDHEN, CDR2 SYDVKM. V shed 10 bases and J shed 0 bases, with 33 bases lying between them. The CDR3 bases are TGTGCCACCTTAGAAACGGGGTTTGGCACCGGGGTTATCACGAACACCGGGGAGCTGTTTTTT. Its translation: CATLETGFGTGVITNTGELFF.

This chain uses TRBV19 with TRBJ2-3, with 9 bases fitting TRBD1. The CDR3 spans 14 residues. Trimming at V came to 9 bases and at J to 3 bases, leaving 7 bases not matched to a gene. Germline CDR1 LNHDA, CDR2 SQIVND (reference sequence). CDR3 DNA sequence: TGTGCCAGCCGAGACAGGGGGGGAACAGATACGCAGTATTTT. The encoded protein is CASRDRGGTDTQYF.

This chain links TRBV10-1 with TRBJ2-2; 8 nucleotides align to TRBD1. The CDR3 runs to 16 residues. The germline V gene has CDR1 WNHNN and CDR2 SYGVQD (reference sequence). The J segment lost 4 bases and the V segment lost 7 bases, leaving 11 bases of the junction unmatched. The CDR3 sequence is CASKRSPGGGTGELFF. The CDR3 coding sequence is TGCGCCAGCAAAAGATCCCCAGGGGGCGGCACCGGGGAGCTGTTTTTT.

V is TRBV21-1 and J is TRBJ2-4; the table calls TRBD1, which could not be checked here. TRBV21-1 is deemed a pseudogene. The CDR3 loop spans 17 amino acids. The CDR3: CASSIHYRGLAKNIQYF. The CDR3 bases are TGTGCCAGCAGCATCCATTACAGGGGGCTAGCCAAAAACATTCAGTACTTC.

The chain links TRBV24-1 to TRBJ1-2; TRBD1 matches at 8 bases. CDR1 is KGHDR and CDR2 is SFDVKD in the germline V gene. V lost 3 bases and J lost 1; bases outside the gene matches: 6. The CDR3 totals 16 residues. The CDR3 loop reads CATSDAGTGGNYGYTF. DNA of the CDR3: TGTGCCACCAGTGATGCCGGGACAGGCGGTAACTATGGCTACACCTTC.

V and J are TRBV30 and TRBJ1-1; TRBD1 might be the D (5 bases). The CDR3 runs 14 residues. Trimming took 4 bases from V and 6 from J, leaving 18 bases between them. The germline CDR1 and CDR2 sequences are GTSNPN and SVGIG (reference sequence). CDR3 in amino acids: CAWIAGGTGSEAFF. CDR3 nucleotide sequence: TGTGCCTGGATCGCGGGGGGGACGGGATCTGAAGCTTTCTTT. Full variable domain (rest looked up from reference TRBV30 and TRBJ1-1): SQTIHQWPATLVQPVGSPLSLECTVEGTSNPNLYWYRQAAGRGLQLLFYSVGIGQISSEVPQNLSASRPQDRQFILSSKKLLLSDSGFYLCAWIAGGTGSEAFFGQGTRLTVV.

This clone was detected only a few times. The chain employs TRBV9 and TRBJ1-3, with D maybe TRBD1 (6 bases). Germline loops: CDR1 SGDLS, CDR2 YYNGEE. This CDR3 has 14 amino acids. Trimming pared 0 bases from V and 5 bases from J, leaving 9 bases between. CDR3: CASSVETGRNTIYF. The CDR3, as DNA: TGTGCCAGCAGCGTAGAAACAGGGAGAAACACCATATATTTT.

The chain couples TRBV5-6 to TRBJ1-5; the D gene is possibly TRBD1 (5 bases). This CDR3 is 16 amino acids long. Germline V gives CDR1 SGHDT, CDR2 YYEEEE. Trimming pared 4 bases from V and 1 base from J, leaving 15 bases between. The CDR3 loop is CASSLYYQGSNQPQHF. The CDR3 DNA reads TGTGCCAGCAGCCTTTATTATCAGGGAAGCAATCAGCCCCAGCATTTT.

CDR3 DNA sequence: TGTGCCAGCAGTGTAGCGGGGGGCACAGATACGCAGTATTTT. It codes for CASSVAGGTDTQYF. The chain carries TRBV6-4 and TRBJ2-3, with 9 bases fitting TRBD2. The J segment lost 1 base and the V segment lost 4 bases, leaving 0 bases of the junction unmatched. Germline V gene data show CDR1 as MRHNA and CDR2 as SNTAGT. The CDR3 is 14 residues long.

V is TRBV9 and J is TRBJ2-7; TRBD2 might be the D (7 bases). Germline CDR1 is SGDLS and CDR2 is YYNGEE. This CDR3 has 14 residues. V was pared by 7 bases and J by 4 bases, with 18 bases between. The chain's CDR3 is CASSRGGATYEQYF. The CDR3 DNA reads as TGTGCCAGCTCGCGAGGGGGGGCAACGTACGAGCAGTACTTC.

V gene TRBV10-1 combines with J gene TRBJ2-3; 14 nucleotides align to TRBD2. Unmatched junction bases numbered 1, after V lost 5 bases and J lost 0 bases. The CDR3 consists of 16 residues. CDR1 and CDR2 (germline): WNHNN, SYGVQD (reference sequence). CDR3 coding DNA: TGCGCCAGCAGTCGGACTAGCGGGAGGAGCACAGATACGCAGTATTTT. It specifies CASSRTSGRSTDTQYF.

The chain joins TRBV11-3 to TRBJ2-1, with 8 bases identical to TRBD2. Trimming removed 3 bases from V and 4 bases from J; junction bases left unmatched: 8. Germline loops: CDR1 SGHNT, CDR2 YENEEA. The CDR3 loop spans 16 amino acids. The CDR3 spells CASSLGGLAGYNEQFF. The CDR3 DNA follows: TGTGCCAGCAGCTTGGGTGGTCTAGCGGGTTACAATGAGCAGTTCTTC.

The rearrangement uses TRBV6-5 and TRBJ2-7, with D maybe TRBD2 (6 bases). The CDR3 covers 14 residues. The V gene lost 0 bases and the J gene lost 4 bases, with 10 bases spanning the gap. CDR1 and CDR2 from the germline V gene are MNHEY and SVGAGI. This CDR3 reads CASSYSGGSYEQYF. The CDR3 DNA reads TGTGCCAGCAGTTACTCGGGGGGTTCGTACGAGCAGTACTTC.